These T cell receptor beta chains were read from a single sample in a study of T cell responses to AZD1222 COVID-19 vaccine. Method: immunoSEQ multiplex PCR; TCRdb's copy keeps in-frame clones and lacks some. This sample yields about 120,000 clones, of which about 90% are seen a single time; approximately 1.5% belongs to the top ten. The sample here was peripheral blood, taken on day 0 of AZD1222 vaccination. The receptors were gathered from an adult in good health. Each CDR3 is given with its conserved first and last residue. The order of the fields is J gene, clone size, D gene, V gene, CDR3 protein, CDR3 DNA. The D gene is left open where the match is weak. Not every row has a clone size; where given, it reads once, few, many or a size class.

j_gene: TRBJ2-7
abundance: NA
d_gene: TRBD2
v_gene: TRBV27
CDR3aa: CASSLAGGPDEQYF
CDR3nt: TGTGCCAGCAGTTTGGCGGGAGGGCCAGACGAGCAGTACTTC

j_gene: TRBJ2-2
abundance: NA
d_gene: TRBD1
v_gene: TRBV25-1
CDR3aa: CASSPGQGPTGELFF
CDR3nt: TGTGCCAGCAGTCCGGGACAGGGGCCCACCGGGGAGCTGTTTTTT

j_gene: TRBJ1-5
abundance: NA
d_gene: NA
v_gene: TRBV29-1
CDR3aa: CSVGYRGVSQPQHF
CDR3nt: TGCAGCGTTGGGTATCGTGGGGTATCCCAGCCCCAGCATTTT

j_gene: TRBJ2-7
abundance: NA
d_gene: TRBD1
v_gene: TRBV9
CDR3aa: CASGQGSAHYEQYF
CDR3nt: TGTGCCAGCGGACAGGGATCGGCCCACTACGAGCAGTACTTC

j_gene: TRBJ2-7
abundance: NA
d_gene: NA
v_gene: TRBV7-6
CDR3aa: CASSISTIRLGDSYEQYF
CDR3nt: TGTGCCAGCAGCATTTCAACAATTAGGTTAGGGGATTCCTACGAGCAGTACTTC

j_gene: TRBJ2-7
abundance: few
d_gene: TRBD2
v_gene: TRBV10-3
CDR3aa: CAIRRGGALYEQYF
CDR3nt: TGTGCCATCAGGCGGGGGGGCGCTTTGTACGAGCAGTACTTC

j_gene: TRBJ2-3
abundance: NA
d_gene: NA
v_gene: TRBV27
CDR3aa: CASSLSFNGRTDTQYF
CDR3nt: TGTGCCAGCAGTTTATCTTTCAACGGGAGAACAGATACGCAGTATTTT

j_gene: TRBJ2-7
abundance: NA
d_gene: TRBD2
v_gene: TRBV6-5
CDR3aa: CASGIGLAGDREQYF
CDR3nt: TGTGCCAGCGGAATAGGACTAGCGGGAGACCGGGAGCAGTACTTC

j_gene: TRBJ2-2
abundance: NA
d_gene: NA
v_gene: TRBV7-2
CDR3aa: CASTRGTTGELFF
CDR3nt: TGTGCCAGCACGCGAGGGACAACCGGGGAGCTGTTTTTT

j_gene: TRBJ1-1
abundance: NA
d_gene: NA
v_gene: TRBV19
CDR3aa: CASSIRGPGAEAFF
CDR3nt: TGTGCCAGTAGTATTCGTGGGCCGGGGGCTGAAGCTTTCTTT

j_gene: TRBJ1-6
abundance: NA
d_gene: NA
v_gene: TRBV9
CDR3aa: CASSALTGGRNSPLHF
CDR3nt: TGTGCCAGCAGCGCCCTGACGGGGGGGCGGAATTCACCCCTCCACTTT

j_gene: TRBJ2-2
abundance: NA
d_gene: NA
v_gene: TRBV2
CDR3aa: CASSGSGPINTGELFF
CDR3nt: TGTGCCAGCAGTGGATCCGGACCTATCAACACCGGGGAGCTGTTTTTT

j_gene: TRBJ1-5
abundance: NA
d_gene: TRBD1
v_gene: TRBV24-1
CDR3aa: CATGGQGSQPQHF
CDR3nt: TGTGCCACCGGCGGACAGGGAAGTCAGCCCCAGCATTTT

j_gene: TRBJ1-5
abundance: NA
d_gene: TRBD1
v_gene: TRBV19
CDR3aa: CASSPGQGINQPQHF
CDR3nt: TGTGCCAGTAGTCCCGGACAGGGGATTAATCAGCCCCAGCATTTT

j_gene: TRBJ2-5
abundance: NA
d_gene: NA
v_gene: TRBV28
CDR3aa: CASSQETQYF
CDR3nt: TGTGCCAGCAGCCAAGAGACCCAGTACTTC

j_gene: TRBJ1-2
abundance: NA
d_gene: NA
v_gene: TRBV5-1
CDR3aa: CASRKIEDGYTF
CDR3nt: TGCGCCAGCAGAAAAATAGAGGATGGCTACACCTTC

j_gene: TRBJ1-1
abundance: few
d_gene: NA
v_gene: TRBV20-1
CDR3aa: CSASDDTEAFF
CDR3nt: TGCAGTGCTAGTGATGACACTGAAGCTTTCTTT

j_gene: TRBJ2-3
abundance: NA
d_gene: NA
v_gene: TRBV5-4
CDR3aa: CASSLSIRLEKDTQYF
CDR3nt: TGTGCCAGCAGCTTGAGCATCAGGCTGGAGAAAGATACGCAGTATTTT

j_gene: TRBJ2-7
abundance: NA
d_gene: TRBD1
v_gene: TRBV6-5
CDR3aa: CASNPGTGGYEQYF
CDR3nt: TGTGCCAGCAACCCCGGGACAGGGGGATACGAGCAGTACTTC

j_gene: TRBJ2-7
abundance: NA
d_gene: NA
v_gene: TRBV28
CDR3aa: CASSLRAAAYEQYF
CDR3nt: TGTGCCAGCAGTTTACGGGCAGCCGCTTACGAGCAGTACTTC

j_gene: TRBJ2-7
abundance: once
d_gene: NA
v_gene: TRBV27
CDR3aa: CASRDFPKNEQYF
CDR3nt: TGTGCCAGCAGGGATTTCCCTAAGAACGAGCAGTACTTC

j_gene: TRBJ1-2
abundance: NA
d_gene: NA
v_gene: TRBV28
CDR3aa: CASSLNAAGYGYTF
CDR3nt: TGTGCCAGCAGTTTAAACGCGGCGGGGTATGGCTACACCTTC

j_gene: TRBJ1-1
abundance: NA
d_gene: NA
v_gene: TRBV9
CDR3aa: CASSVASGGGGNTEAFF
CDR3nt: TGTGCCAGCAGCGTAGCAAGCGGGGGAGGTGGGAACACTGAAGCTTTCTTT

j_gene: TRBJ2-1
abundance: NA
d_gene: NA
v_gene: TRBV4-2
CDR3aa: CASSQDWRYSYNEQFF
CDR3nt: TGTGCCAGCAGCCAAGATTGGAGGTACTCATACAATGAGCAGTTCTTC

j_gene: TRBJ1-2
abundance: NA
d_gene: NA
v_gene: TRBV5-1
CDR3aa: CASSLGRDLSRGGYTF
CDR3nt: TGCGCCAGCAGCTTGGGCAGGGACCTCTCTCGGGGTGGCTACACCTTC

j_gene: TRBJ2-7
abundance: NA
d_gene: NA
v_gene: TRBV28
CDR3aa: CASSLWGEFGYEQYF
CDR3nt: TGTGCCAGCAGTTTATGGGGGGAATTCGGTTACGAGCAGTACTTC

j_gene: TRBJ1-2
abundance: NA
d_gene: NA
v_gene: TRBV7-9
CDR3aa: CASSYGNYGYTF
CDR3nt: TGTGCCAGCAGCTACGGGAACTATGGCTACACCTTC

j_gene: TRBJ2-7
abundance: NA
d_gene: NA
v_gene: TRBV5-6
CDR3aa: CASSLALEAEQYF
CDR3nt: TGTGCCAGCAGCTTGGCCCTGGAGGCCGAGCAGTACTTC

j_gene: TRBJ2-2
abundance: NA
d_gene: TRBD2
v_gene: TRBV5-1
CDR3aa: CASSLGGLANTGELFF
CDR3nt: TGCGCCAGCAGCTTGGGGGGACTAGCGAACACCGGGGAGCTGTTTTTT

j_gene: TRBJ2-3
abundance: NA
d_gene: NA
v_gene: TRBV19
CDR3aa: CASSMGTHTDTQYF
CDR3nt: TGTGCCAGTAGTATGGGGACTCATACAGATACGCAGTATTTT

j_gene: TRBJ2-7
abundance: NA
d_gene: TRBD2
v_gene: TRBV27
CDR3aa: CASSFKLGLAGWYEQYF
CDR3nt: TGTGCCAGCAGTTTCAAACTCGGACTAGCGGGATGGTACGAGCAGTACTTC

j_gene: TRBJ2-7
abundance: NA
d_gene: TRBD2
v_gene: TRBV10-3
CDR3aa: CAITSGTTPPYEQYF
CDR3nt: TGTGCCATCACTAGCGGTACTACCCCTCCCTACGAGCAGTACTTC

j_gene: TRBJ1-2
abundance: NA
d_gene: NA
v_gene: TRBV6-5
CDR3aa: CASSYSPDRTYGYTF
CDR3nt: TGTGCCAGCAGTTACTCACCCGACAGGACCTATGGCTACACCTTC

j_gene: TRBJ2-5
abundance: once
d_gene: NA
v_gene: TRBV28
CDR3aa: CASNPPAKTQYF
CDR3nt: TGTGCCAGCAACCCCCCGGCAAAGACCCAGTACTTC

j_gene: TRBJ1-3
abundance: few
d_gene: TRBD1
v_gene: TRBV28
CDR3aa: CASSSVSGGDPGNTIYF
CDR3nt: TGTGCCAGCAGTTCCGTCTCAGGGGGCGATCCTGGAAACACCATATATTTT

j_gene: TRBJ1-4
abundance: NA
d_gene: TRBD1
v_gene: TRBV7-8
CDR3aa: CASSSSRDRAATNEKLFF
CDR3nt: TGTGCCAGCAGCTCGTCCCGGGACAGGGCTGCAACTAATGAAAAACTGTTTTTT

j_gene: TRBJ2-5
abundance: once
d_gene: NA
v_gene: TRBV7-2
CDR3aa: CASSLGGENRETQYF
CDR3nt: TGTGCCAGCAGCTTAGGCGGGGAGAACCGGGAGACCCAGTACTTC

j_gene: TRBJ1-6
abundance: NA
d_gene: NA
v_gene: TRBV27
CDR3aa: CASIHGLHPSPLHF
CDR3nt: TGTGCCAGCATTCACGGGCTCCATCCCTCACCCCTCCACTTT

j_gene: TRBJ2-7
abundance: NA
d_gene: TRBD2
v_gene: TRBV4-1
CDR3aa: CASSRGLAGDHEQYF
CDR3nt: TGCGCCAGCAGCCGGGGACTAGCGGGAGATCACGAGCAGTACTTC

j_gene: TRBJ2-7
abundance: NA
d_gene: NA
v_gene: TRBV19
CDR3aa: CASSIGLGVSYEQYF
CDR3nt: TGTGCCAGTAGTATTGGCCTAGGGGTTTCCTACGAGCAGTACTTC

j_gene: TRBJ2-4
abundance: NA
d_gene: NA
v_gene: TRBV7-9
CDR3aa: CASSSIEGPKNIQYF
CDR3nt: TGTGCCAGCAGCTCCATAGAAGGACCCAAAAACATTCAGTACTTC

j_gene: TRBJ1-1
abundance: NA
d_gene: TRBD1
v_gene: TRBV5-1
CDR3aa: CASSLERAGGTEAFF
CDR3nt: TGCGCCAGCAGCTTGGAAAGGGCAGGGGGCACTGAAGCTTTCTTT

j_gene: TRBJ2-1
abundance: NA
d_gene: NA
v_gene: TRBV9
CDR3aa: CASSVGYASSYNEQFF
CDR3nt: TGTGCCAGCAGCGTTGGTTACGCGAGCTCCTACAATGAGCAGTTCTTC